Many counts were recorded for the clone carrying this T cell receptor beta chain. The length of the CDR3 is 15 residues. CDR1 is SNHLY, CDR2 FYNNEI, per germline. Trimming took off 3 bases at V and 1 base at J, with 12 bases between the two ends. RNA transcripts gave rise to amplified TCR beta CDR3 regions. The TCR CDR3 was amplified in a first-round RT-PCR using the HTBI primer set. MiXCR, run by TCRdb on the multiplex PCR reads, gives a single entry per CDR3 protein. The repertoire has over 700,000 distinct CDR3 sequences, over 35% of them found once; the top ten carry 8% to 9%. The data were obtained in a study of T cells in Graves' hyperthyroidism and ophthalmopathy.

The clonotype originates from a man younger than 30 with Graves' hyperthyroidism. Sequenced input: blood. This chain connects TRBV2 to TRBJ1-1, with D tentatively TRBD1 (6 bases). CDR3 region: CASSELAGANTEAFF. For the CDR3, the DNA is TGTGCCAGCAGTGAGCTAGCAGGGGCGAACACTGAAGCTTTCTTT.